The rows below give T cell receptor beta chains drawn from one sample of a study of T cells expressing NK-cell markers. One entry per CDR3 protein, without DNA, is what TCRdb gives after re-calling the 5' RACE reads. Across about 30,000 distinct CDR3 sequences, the top ten clones capture 50% to 75% of the sample. Sequencing was performed on blood T cells: a sorted CD56 or NKG2C T cell subset, CD4+ or CD8+ T cells, or bulk PBMC T cells (not recorded which). The receptors here all came from a woman aged 18 to 75 in good health. Both conserved end residues are part of each CDR3. Clone size is stated in some rows and not others, as once, few, many or a class when expanded.

V gene: TRBV7-9
J gene: TRBJ2-1
clone size: .
CDR3 protein: CASSLVGSGGAHEQFF

V gene: TRBV12-3/TRBV12-4
J gene: TRBJ2-1
clone size: .
CDR3 protein: CASSSLGLAGGPAGSNEQFF

V gene: TRBV12-3/TRBV12-4
J gene: TRBJ1-5
clone size: .
CDR3 protein: CASSGGVSNQPQHF

V gene: TRBV12-3/TRBV12-4
J gene: TRBJ2-7
clone size: .
CDR3 protein: CASSRQGTTYEQYF

V gene: TRBV7-3
J gene: TRBJ2-2
clone size: .
CDR3 protein: CASSYWPGQKNTGELFF

V gene: TRBV4-1
J gene: TRBJ1-2
clone size: .
CDR3 protein: CASSQDGTGGPANGYTF

V gene: TRBV9
J gene: TRBJ2-1
clone size: .
CDR3 protein: CASSPRTGRRDNEQFF

V gene: TRBV29-1
J gene: TRBJ2-5
clone size: .
CDR3 protein: CSVEDRTGIRETQYF

V gene: TRBV5-1
J gene: TRBJ2-1
clone size: .
CDR3 protein: CASTWLGPRDEQFF

V gene: TRBV5-1
J gene: TRBJ1-6
clone size: .
CDR3 protein: CASSREGSSYNSPLHF

V gene: TRBV9
J gene: TRBJ2-7
clone size: .
CDR3 protein: CASSESGSAYEQYF

V gene: TRBV20-1
J gene: TRBJ2-1
clone size: medium-sized
CDR3 protein: CSASYSSGRNEQFF

V gene: TRBV4-1
J gene: TRBJ2-2
clone size: .
CDR3 protein: CASSQGGETGELFF

V gene: TRBV7-3
J gene: TRBJ2-2
clone size: .
CDR3 protein: CATSGTPTGELFF

V gene: TRBV6-1
J gene: TRBJ2-7
clone size: .
CDR3 protein: CASWEGWTGQNEQYF

V gene: TRBV11-2
J gene: TRBJ2-3
clone size: .
CDR3 protein: CASSLALRENTDTQYF

V gene: TRBV10-3
J gene: TRBJ2-1
clone size: .
CDR3 protein: CAISEALPRYNEQFF